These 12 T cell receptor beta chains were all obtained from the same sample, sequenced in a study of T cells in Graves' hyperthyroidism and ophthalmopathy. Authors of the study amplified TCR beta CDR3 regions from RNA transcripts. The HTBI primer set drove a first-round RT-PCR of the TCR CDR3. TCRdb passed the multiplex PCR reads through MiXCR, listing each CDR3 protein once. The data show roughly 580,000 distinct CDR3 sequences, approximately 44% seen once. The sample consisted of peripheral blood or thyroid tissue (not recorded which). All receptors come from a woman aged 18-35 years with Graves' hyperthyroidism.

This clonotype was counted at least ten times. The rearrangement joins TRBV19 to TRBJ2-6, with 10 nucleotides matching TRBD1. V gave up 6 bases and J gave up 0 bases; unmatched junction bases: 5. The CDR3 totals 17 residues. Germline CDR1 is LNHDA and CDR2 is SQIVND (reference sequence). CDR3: CASSGTGASSGANVLTF. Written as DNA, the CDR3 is TGTGCCAGTAGCGGGACAGGGGCCTCCTCTGGGGCCAACGTCCTGACTTTC.

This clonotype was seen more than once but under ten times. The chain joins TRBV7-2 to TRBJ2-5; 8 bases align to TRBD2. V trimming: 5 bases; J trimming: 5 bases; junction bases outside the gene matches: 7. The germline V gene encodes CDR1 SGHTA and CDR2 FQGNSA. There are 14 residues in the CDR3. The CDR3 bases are TGTGCCAGCAGCCCGGGAGGGCAGAGGGAGACCCAGTACTTC. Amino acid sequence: CASSPGGQRETQYF.

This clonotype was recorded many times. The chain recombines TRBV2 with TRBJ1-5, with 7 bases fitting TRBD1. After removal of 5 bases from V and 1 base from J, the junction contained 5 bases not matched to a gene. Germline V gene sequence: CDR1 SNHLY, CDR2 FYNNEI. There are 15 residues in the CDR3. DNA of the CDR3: TGTGCCAGCAGTCCAGGGGGAGGGAGCAATCAGCCCCAGCATTTT. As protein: CASSPGGGSNQPQHF.

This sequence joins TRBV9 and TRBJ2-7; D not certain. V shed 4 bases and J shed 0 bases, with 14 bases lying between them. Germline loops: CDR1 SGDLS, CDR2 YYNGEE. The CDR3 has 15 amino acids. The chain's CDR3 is CASSLGHSSSYEQYF. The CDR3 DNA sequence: TGTGCCAGCAGCTTGGGTCATTCCAGCTCCTACGAGCAGTACTTC.

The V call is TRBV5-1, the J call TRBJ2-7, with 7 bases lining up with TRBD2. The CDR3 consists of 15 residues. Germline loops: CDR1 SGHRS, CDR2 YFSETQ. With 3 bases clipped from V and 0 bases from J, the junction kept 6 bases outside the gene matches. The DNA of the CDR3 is TGCGCCAGCAGCTGGCTCGGGAGGAGCTCCTACGAGCAGTACTTC. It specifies CASSWLGRSSYEQYF.

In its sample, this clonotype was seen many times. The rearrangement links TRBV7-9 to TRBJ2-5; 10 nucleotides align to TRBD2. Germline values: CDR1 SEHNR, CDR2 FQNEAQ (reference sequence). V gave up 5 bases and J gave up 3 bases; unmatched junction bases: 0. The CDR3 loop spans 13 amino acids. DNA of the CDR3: TGTGCCAGCAGCGGGACTAGCGAAGAGACCCAGTACTTC. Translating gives CASSGTSEETQYF. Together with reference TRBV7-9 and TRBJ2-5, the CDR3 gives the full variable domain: DTGVSQNPRHKITKRGQNVTFRCDPISEHNRLYWYRQTLGQGPEFLTYFQNEAQLEKSRLLSDRFSAERPKGSFSTLEIQRTEQGDSAMYLCASSGTSEETQYFGPGTRLLVL.

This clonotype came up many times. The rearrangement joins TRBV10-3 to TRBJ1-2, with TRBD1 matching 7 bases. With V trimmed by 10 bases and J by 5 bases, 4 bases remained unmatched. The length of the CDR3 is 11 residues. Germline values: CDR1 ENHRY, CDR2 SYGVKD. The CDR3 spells CATGTAYGYTF. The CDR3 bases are TGTGCCACCGGGACAGCGTATGGCTACACCTTC.

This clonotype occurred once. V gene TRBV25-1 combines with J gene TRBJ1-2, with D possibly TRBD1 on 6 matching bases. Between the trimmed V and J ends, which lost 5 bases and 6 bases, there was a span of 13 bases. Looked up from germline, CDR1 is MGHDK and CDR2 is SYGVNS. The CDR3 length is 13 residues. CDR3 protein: CASSSRGIDGYTF. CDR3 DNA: TGTGCCAGCAGTAGCAGGGGAATCGATGGCTACACCTTC.

The CDR3 region has the DNA TGCAGTGCCCCGCGGTGGGGGTCCTACGAGCAGTACTTC. Translated, it gives CSAPRWGSYEQYF. This sequence joins TRBV20-1 and TRBJ2-7; D possibly uses TRBD1 or TRBD2 (5 bases each). Trimming took off 6 bases at V and 1 base at J, with 13 bases between the two ends. The CDR3 has 13 amino acids. Germline CDR1 and CDR2: DFQATT and SNEGSKA (reference sequence).

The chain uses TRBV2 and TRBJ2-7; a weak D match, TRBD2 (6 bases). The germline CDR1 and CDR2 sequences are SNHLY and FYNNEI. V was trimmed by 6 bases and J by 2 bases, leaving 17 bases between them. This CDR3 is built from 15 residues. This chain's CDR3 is CASREGLGKTYEQYF. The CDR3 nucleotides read TGTGCCAGCAGGGAGGGGTTAGGCAAAACCTACGAGCAGTACTTC.

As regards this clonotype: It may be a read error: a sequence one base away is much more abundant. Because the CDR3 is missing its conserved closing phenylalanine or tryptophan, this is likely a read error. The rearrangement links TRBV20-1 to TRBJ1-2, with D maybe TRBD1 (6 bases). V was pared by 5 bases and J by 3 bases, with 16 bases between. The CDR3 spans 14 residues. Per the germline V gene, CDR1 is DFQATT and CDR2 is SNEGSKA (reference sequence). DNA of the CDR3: TGCAGTGCTTCCTCGGGGGCGGGAGACTATGGCTACACCCTC. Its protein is CSASSGAGDYGYTL.

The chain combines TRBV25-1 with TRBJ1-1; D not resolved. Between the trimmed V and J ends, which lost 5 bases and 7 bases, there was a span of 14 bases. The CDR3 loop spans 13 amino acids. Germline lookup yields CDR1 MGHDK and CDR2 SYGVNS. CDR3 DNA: TGTGCCAGCAGTCTAGGCGGGAGGGATGAAGCTTTCTTT. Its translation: CASSLGGRDEAFF.